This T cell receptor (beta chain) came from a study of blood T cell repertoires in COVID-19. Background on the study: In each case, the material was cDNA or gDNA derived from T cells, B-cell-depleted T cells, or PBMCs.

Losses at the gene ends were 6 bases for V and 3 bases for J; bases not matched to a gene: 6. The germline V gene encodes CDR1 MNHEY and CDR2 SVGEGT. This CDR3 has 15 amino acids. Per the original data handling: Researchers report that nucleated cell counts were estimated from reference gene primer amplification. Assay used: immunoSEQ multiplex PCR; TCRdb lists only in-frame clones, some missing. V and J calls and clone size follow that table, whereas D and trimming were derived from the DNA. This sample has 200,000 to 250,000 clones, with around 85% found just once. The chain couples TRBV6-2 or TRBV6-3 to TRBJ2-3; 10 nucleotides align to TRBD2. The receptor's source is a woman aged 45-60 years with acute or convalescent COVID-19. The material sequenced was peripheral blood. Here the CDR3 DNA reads TGTGCCAGCAGCTCAGCGGGGGGGCGTACAGATACGCAGTATTTT. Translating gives CASSSAGGRTDTQYF.